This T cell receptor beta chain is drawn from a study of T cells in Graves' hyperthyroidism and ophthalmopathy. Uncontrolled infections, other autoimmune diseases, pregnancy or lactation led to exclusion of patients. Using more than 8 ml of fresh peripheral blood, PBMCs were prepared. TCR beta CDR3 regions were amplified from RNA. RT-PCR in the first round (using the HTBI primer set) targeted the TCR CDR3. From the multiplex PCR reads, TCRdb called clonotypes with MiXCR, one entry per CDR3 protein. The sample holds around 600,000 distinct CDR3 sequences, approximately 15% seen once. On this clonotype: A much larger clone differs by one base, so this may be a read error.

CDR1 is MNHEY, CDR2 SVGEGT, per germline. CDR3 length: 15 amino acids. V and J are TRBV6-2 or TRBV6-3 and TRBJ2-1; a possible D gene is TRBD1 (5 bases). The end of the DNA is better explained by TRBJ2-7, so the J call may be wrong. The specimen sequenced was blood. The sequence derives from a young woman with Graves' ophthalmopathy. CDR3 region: CASVPRTSPYNEQYF. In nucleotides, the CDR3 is TGTGCCAGCGTCCCCCGGACATCGCCCTACAATGAGCAGTACTTC.